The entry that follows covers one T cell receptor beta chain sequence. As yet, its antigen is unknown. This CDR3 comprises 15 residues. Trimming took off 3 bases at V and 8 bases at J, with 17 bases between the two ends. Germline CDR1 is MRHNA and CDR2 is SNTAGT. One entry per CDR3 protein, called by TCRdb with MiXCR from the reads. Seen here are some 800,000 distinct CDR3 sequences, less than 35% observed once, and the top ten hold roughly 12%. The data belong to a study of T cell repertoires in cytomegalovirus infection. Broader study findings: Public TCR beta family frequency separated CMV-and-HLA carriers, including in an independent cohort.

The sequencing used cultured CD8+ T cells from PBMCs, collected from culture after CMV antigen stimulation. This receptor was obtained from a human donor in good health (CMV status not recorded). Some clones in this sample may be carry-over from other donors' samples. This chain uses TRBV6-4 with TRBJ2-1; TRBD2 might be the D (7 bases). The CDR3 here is CASSDRGGATDEQFF. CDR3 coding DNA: TGTGCCAGCAGTGATAGAGGGGGGGCAACGGATGAGCAGTTCTTC.